The 19 T cell receptor beta chains presented below share a single source sample, sequenced in a study of blood T cells in healthy people across ages. Using a J-beta primer mix together with a sample-barcoded 5' primer, a second PCR was run for about 6 to 11 cycles. TCRdb processed the 5' RACE reads anew with MiXCR; each CDR3 protein has one entry. The sample comprises under 1 million distinct CDR3 sequences, under 55% of which are singletons, and about 19% rests with the top ten. Sequenced: blood. These receptors came from a man aged 55 to 70 in good health.

This chain uses TRBV6-2 or TRBV6-3 with TRBJ1-1; no firm D call. V lost 7 bases, J lost 0 bases, and 15 bases lay in between. CDR1 MNHEY and CDR2 SVGEGT come from the germline V gene. The CDR3 is 15 residues long. CDR3 region: CASKSLQKMNTEAFF. CDR3 in DNA: TGTGCCAGCAAGAGTTTGCAGAAAATGAACACTGAAGCTTTCTTT.

Written as DNA, the CDR3 is TGTGCTAGTGGGCCTCACAGGGTCAGCACTGAAGCTTTCTTT. Translation gives CASGPHRVSTEAFF. This sequence joins TRBV12-5 and TRBJ1-1; possible D gene TRBD1, 6 bases. Germline CDR1 reads LGHNT; CDR2 reads FRNRAP. The CDR3 is 14 residues long. Trimming removed 6 bases from V and 4 bases from J, with 15 bases in between.

The rearrangement joins TRBV15 to TRBJ2-1; perhaps TRBD2 as D (7 bases). CDR1 is LNHNV, CDR2 YYDKDF, per germline (reference sequence). This CDR3 comprises 16 residues. The germline V and J ends were trimmed by 0 bases and 8 bases, with 17 bases remaining between them. The CDR3 DNA is TGTGCCACCAGCAGAGAAGGGGGGCGGGGGATATATGAGCAGTTCTTC. Its protein is CATSREGGRGIYEQFF.

V usage is TRBV6-5 and J usage is TRBJ1-1; D is unclear. This CDR3 comprises 15 residues. Trimming pared 6 bases from V and 1 base from J, leaving 15 bases between. Looked up from germline, CDR1 is MNHEY and CDR2 is SVGAGI. CDR3 nucleotide sequence: TGTGCCAGCAGATTCGGGGAGCGGTCGAACACTGAAGCTTTCTTT. Translation: CASRFGERSNTEAFF.

The genes are TRBV18 and TRBJ1-2; D is possibly TRBD1 (6 bases). Germline-derived CDR1 and CDR2 are KGHSH and LQKENI. The CDR3 is 15 amino acids. Trimming cost V 2 bases and J 3 bases, with 13 bases left between them. The CDR3 DNA sequence: TGTGCCAGCTCACCATACGACAGGCCTCACTATGGCTACACCTTC. Translated, it gives CASSPYDRPHYGYTF. The whole variable domain, filled in from reference TRBV18 and TRBJ1-2, reads NAGVMQNPRHLVRRRGQEARLRCSPMKGHSHVYWYRQLPEEGLKFMVYLQKENIIDESGMPKERFSAEFPKEGPSILRIQQVVRGDSAAYFCASSPYDRPHYGYTFGSGTRLTVV.

This clonotype came up a few times. The chain uses TRBV7-2 and TRBJ2-7; 7 nucleotides match TRBD1. The germline V gene has CDR1 SGHTA and CDR2 FQGNSA. V lost 4 bases and J lost 0; bases outside the gene matches: 3. This CDR3 contains 14 residues. The DNA for the CDR3 is TGTGCCAGCAGCTCTTGGGACAGCTCCTACGAGCAGTACTTC. Its protein is CASSSWDSSYEQYF.

V is TRBV7-9 and J is TRBJ2-7; TRBD1 aligns across 7 bases. Trimming took 3 bases from V and 5 from J; bases not matched to a gene: 1. The CDR3 contains 12 residues. The germline V gene encodes CDR1 SEHNR and CDR2 FQNEAQ (reference sequence). For the CDR3, the DNA is TGTGCCAGCAGCTTTGGGACAGACGAGCAGTACTTC. This codes for CASSFGTDEQYF.

In its sample, this clonotype was seen a few times. This sequence joins TRBV7-2 and TRBJ1-2; D ambiguous. This CDR3 region has 15 residues. Germline assignment: CDR1 SGHTA and CDR2 FQGNSA. Trimming pared 0 bases from V and 4 bases from J, leaving 12 bases between. CDR3 coding DNA: TGTGCCAGCAGCTTAGCAAAGGGCACGGTCTATGGCTACACCTTC. This translates into CASSLAKGTVYGYTF.

For the CDR3, the DNA is TGTGCCAGCAGTCCCCAGCGGGTTTCCCACAATGAGCAGTTCTTC. Its translation: CASSPQRVSHNEQFF. J is TRBJ2-1 and V is TRBV28, with D possibly being TRBD2 (6 bases). The CDR3 loop spans 15 amino acids. Germline lookup yields CDR1 MDHEN and CDR2 SYDVKM. Trimming left V 5 bases short and J 5 bases short, with 16 bases between.

The chain uses TRBV4-2 and TRBJ2-7; 9 bases map to TRBD2. The V gene's germline CDR1 is LGHNA and CDR2 YNFKEQ. The CDR3 sequence is 15 residues long. The V segment lost 1 base and the J segment 2 bases; nucleotides outside the gene matches: 3. The DNA of the CDR3 is TGTGCCAGCAGCCAAGGGACTAGCGAGACCTACGAGCAGTACTTC. Translation gives CASSQGTSETYEQYF.

This clonotype came up a few times. V and J are TRBV7-8 and TRBJ2-3; 7 bases align to TRBD2. J lost 0 bases, V lost 5 bases, and 8 bases had no gene match. There are 16 residues in the CDR3. CDR1 is SGHVS, CDR2 FQNEAQ, per germline. The chain's CDR3 is CASSGGASGSTDTQYF. Here the CDR3 DNA reads TGTGCCAGCAGCGGAGGGGCTAGCGGAAGCACAGATACGCAGTATTTT.

This clonotype has just a few counts. V gene TRBV10-3 combines with J gene TRBJ2-7; D uncertain. Between the trimmed V and J ends, which lost 2 bases and 1 base, there was a span of 12 bases. The CDR3 loop spans 15 amino acids. Germline CDR1 and CDR2: ENHRY and SYGVKD. In DNA form, the CDR3 reads TGTGCCATCAGTGAGCCTCCTTCCAGTTCCTACGAGCAGTACTTC. It translates to CAISEPPSSSYEQYF.

The rearrangement links TRBV6-6 to TRBJ1-4, with a possible D match to TRBD1 (6 bases). The germline CDR1 and CDR2 sequences are MNHNY and SVGAGI (reference sequence). This CDR3 is 16 amino acids long. V lost 2 bases, J lost 2 bases, and 12 bases lay in between. CDR3 sequence (DNA): TGTGCCAGCAGTTACGGAAGGGGGGTGACTAATGAAAAACTGTTTTTT. Encoded protein: CASSYGRGVTNEKLFF.

This clonotype was counted at least ten times. The gene calls are TRBV12-3 or TRBV12-4 and TRBJ2-3; tentative D call: TRBD2 (6 bases). The CDR3 has 15 amino acids. V was shortened by 3 bases and J by 6 bases, with 16 bases between the two germline ends. The CDR3 here is CASSFSRGPGDTQYF. The CDR3 nucleotides read TGTGCCAGCAGTTTTTCGCGGGGCCCTGGGGATACGCAGTATTTT.

The genes are TRBV4-2 and TRBJ2-1; the D gene is possibly TRBD2 (7 bases). CDR1 and CDR2 from the germline V gene are LGHNA and YNFKEQ. CDR3 length equals 17 residues. V lost 1 base to trimming and J lost 0 bases, with 13 bases between them. The CDR3 nucleotides are TGTGCCAGCAGCCAAGGTAGGGGGGGCGTCTCCTACAATGAGCAGTTCTTC. Its translation: CASSQGRGGVSYNEQFF.

This chain links TRBV9 with TRBJ2-3, with 8 positions matching TRBD2. V dropped 0 bases and J dropped 1; count of bases not matched to a gene: 4. CDR3 size: 16 residues. From germline, CDR1 is SGDLS and CDR2 YYNGEE. DNA for the CDR3: TGTGCCAGCAGCGTAGGAGTAGCGGGGCGCACAGATACGCAGTATTTT. This codes for CASSVGVAGRTDTQYF. The whole variable domain, remainder taken from reference TRBV9 and TRBJ2-3, is DSGVTQTPKHLITATGQRVTLRCSPRSGDLSVYWYQQSLDQGLQFLIQYYNGEERAKGNILERFSAQQFPDLHSELNLSSLELGDSALYFCASSVGVAGRTDTQYFGPGTRLTVL.

This clonotype was observed a few times. This chain uses TRBV20-1 with TRBJ2-5, with 14 bases fitting TRBD2. Germline CDR1 is DFQATT and CDR2 is SNEGSKA (reference sequence). V was pared by 3 bases and J by 2 bases, with 14 bases of the junction left unmatched. The length of the CDR3 is 19 residues. The CDR3 DNA reads TGCAGTGCTAGGCCGTCGACTAGCGGGGGGGCCTTGGGTCAAGAGACCCAGTACTTC. Encoded protein: CSARPSTSGGALGQETQYF.

The chain carries TRBV5-1 and TRBJ2-5; 7 positions agree with TRBD2. The J call could be wrong; TRBJ2-4 is a better fit for the DNA end. The germline V gene has CDR1 SGHRS and CDR2 YFSETQ. The CDR3 totals 14 residues. The CDR3 loop is CASSKRGEGDIQYF. The CDR3 DNA is TGCGCCAGCAGCAAACGGGGGGAGGGAGACATTCAGTACTTC.

As concerns this clonotype: One end of the junction does not line up with germline, which may come from a read error. This chain links TRBV5-5 with TRBJ2-1; weak D call: TRBD1 (6 bases). The CDR3 consists of 16 residues. Per the germline V gene, CDR1 is SGHKS and CDR2 is YYEKEE (reference sequence). The CDR3 bases are TGTGCCAGCAGCTTGGCCGACCCCAGGGGCAACAATGAGCGGTTCTTC. It specifies CASSLADPRGNNERFF.